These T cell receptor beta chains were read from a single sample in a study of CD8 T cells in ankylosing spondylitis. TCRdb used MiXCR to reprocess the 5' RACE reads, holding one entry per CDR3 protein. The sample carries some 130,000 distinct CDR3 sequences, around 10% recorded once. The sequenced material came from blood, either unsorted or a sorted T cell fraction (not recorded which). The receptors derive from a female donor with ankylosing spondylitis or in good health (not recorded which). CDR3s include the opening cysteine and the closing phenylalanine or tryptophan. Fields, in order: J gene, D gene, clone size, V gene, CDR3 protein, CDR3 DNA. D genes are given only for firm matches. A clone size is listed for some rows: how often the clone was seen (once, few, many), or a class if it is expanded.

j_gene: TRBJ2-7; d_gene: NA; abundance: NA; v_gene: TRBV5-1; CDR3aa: CASSLRAAWEQYF; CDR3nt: TGCGCCAGCAGCTTGCGGGCGGCTTGGGAGCAGTACTTC
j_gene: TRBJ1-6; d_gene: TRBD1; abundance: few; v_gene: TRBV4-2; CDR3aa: CASSQEPRTGGSSYNSPLHF; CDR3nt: TGTGCCAGCAGCCAAGAACCTCGAACAGGGGGTAGCTCCTATAATTCACCCCTCCACTTT
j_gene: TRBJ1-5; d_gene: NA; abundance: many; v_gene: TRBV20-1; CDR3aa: CSATRRETGNQPQHF; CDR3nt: TGCAGTGCTACGAGACGTGAGACGGGCAATCAGCCCCAGCATTTT
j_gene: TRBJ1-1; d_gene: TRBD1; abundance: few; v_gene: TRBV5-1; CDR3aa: CASSLGILTGNKGTEVFF; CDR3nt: TGCGCCAGCAGCTTGGGGATTCTGACAGGGAATAAAGGAACTGAAGTGTTCTTT
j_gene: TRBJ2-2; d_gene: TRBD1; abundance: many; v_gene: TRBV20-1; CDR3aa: CSARDRGGTGGELFF; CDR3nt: TGCAGTGCTAGGGACAGGGGGGGTACAGGCGGGGAGCTGTTTTTT
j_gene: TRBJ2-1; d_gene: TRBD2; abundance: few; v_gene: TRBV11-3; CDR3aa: CASSRSGTSGYNEQFF; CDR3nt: TGTGCCAGCAGCCGCTCCGGGACTAGCGGCTACAATGAGCAGTTCTTC
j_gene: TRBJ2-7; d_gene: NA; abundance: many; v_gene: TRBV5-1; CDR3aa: CASSRGDLSSYEQYF; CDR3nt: TGCGCCAGCAGTAGAGGAGATCTTAGCTCCTACGAGCAGTACTTC
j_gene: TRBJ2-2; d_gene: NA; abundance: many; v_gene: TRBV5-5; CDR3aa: CASSLTGLTGELFF; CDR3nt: TGTGCCAGCAGCTTGACAGGTCTCACCGGGGAGCTGTTTTTT
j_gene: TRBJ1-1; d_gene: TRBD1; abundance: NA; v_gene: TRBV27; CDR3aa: CASTPDRGTEAFF; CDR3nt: TGTGCCAGCACCCCCGACAGGGGCACTGAAGCTTTCTTT
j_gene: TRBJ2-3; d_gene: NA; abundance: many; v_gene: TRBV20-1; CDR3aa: CSARAQGTDTQYF; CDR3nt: TGCAGTGCTAGAGCCCAGGGCACAGATACGCAGTATTTT
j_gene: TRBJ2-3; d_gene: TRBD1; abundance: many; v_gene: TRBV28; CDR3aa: CATFQGALDTQYF; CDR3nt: TGTGCCACCTTTCAGGGGGCGTTGGATACGCAGTATTTT
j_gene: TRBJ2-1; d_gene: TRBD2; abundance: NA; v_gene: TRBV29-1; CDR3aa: CSVVAGVGNEQFF; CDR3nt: TGCAGCGTTGTAGCGGGAGTAGGCAATGAGCAGTTCTTC
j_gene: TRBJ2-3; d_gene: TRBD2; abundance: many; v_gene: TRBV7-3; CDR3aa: CASSLTGTRTTDTQYF; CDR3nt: TGTGCCAGCAGCTTAACGGGGACTAGAACCACAGATACGCAGTATTTT
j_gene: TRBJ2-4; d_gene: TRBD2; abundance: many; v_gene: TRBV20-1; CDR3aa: CSARRLAGKNIQYF; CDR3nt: TGCAGTGCCAGACGGCTAGCGGGGAAAAACATTCAGTACTTC
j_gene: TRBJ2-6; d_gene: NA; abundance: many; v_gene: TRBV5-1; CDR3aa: CASSLSLMIRGGSGANVLTF; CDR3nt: TGCGCCAGCAGCTTGTCCCTTATGATAAGAGGGGGCTCTGGGGCCAACGTCCTGACTTTC
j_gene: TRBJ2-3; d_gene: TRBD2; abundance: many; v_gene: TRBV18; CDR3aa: CASSPRLAGSDTQYF; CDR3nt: TGTGCCAGCTCACCACGACTAGCGGGGTCAGATACGCAGTATTTT
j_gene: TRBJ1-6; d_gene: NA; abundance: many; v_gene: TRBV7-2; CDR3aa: CASSQNSLSDPLHF; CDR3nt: TGTGCCAGCAGCCAGAACAGCCTCTCAGATCCCCTCCACTTT
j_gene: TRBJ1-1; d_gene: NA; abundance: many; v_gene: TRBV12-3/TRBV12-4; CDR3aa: CASSQKGSTEAFF; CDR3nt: TGTGCCAGCAGTCAAAAGGGGAGCACTGAAGCTTTCTTT
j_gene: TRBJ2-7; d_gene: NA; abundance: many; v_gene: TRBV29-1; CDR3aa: CSGIDSYEQYF; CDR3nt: TGCAGCGGGATTGACAGCTACGAGCAGTACTTC
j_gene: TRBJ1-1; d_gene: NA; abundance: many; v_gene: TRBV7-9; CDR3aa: CATYVRGAFF; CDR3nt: TGTGCCACTTACGTTAGGGGAGCTTTCTTT
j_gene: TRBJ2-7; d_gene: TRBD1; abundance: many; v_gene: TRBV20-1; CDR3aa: CSASPTHGDSSYEQYF; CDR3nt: TGCAGTGCTAGCCCCACACACGGGGACAGCTCCTACGAGCAGTACTTC
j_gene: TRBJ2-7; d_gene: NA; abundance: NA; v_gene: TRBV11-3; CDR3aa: CASSYGETYEQYF; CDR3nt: TGTGCCAGCAGCTATGGCGAAACCTACGAGCAGTACTTC
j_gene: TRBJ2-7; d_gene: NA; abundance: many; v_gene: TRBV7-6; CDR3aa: CASSLGATNEQYF; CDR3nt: TGTGCCAGCAGCTTAGGGGCAACCAACGAGCAGTACTTC
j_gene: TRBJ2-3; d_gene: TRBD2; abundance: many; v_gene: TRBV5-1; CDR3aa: CASSLVLAGGGDTQYF; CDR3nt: TGCGCCAGCAGCTTGGTACTAGCGGGGGGTGGAGATACGCAGTATTTT
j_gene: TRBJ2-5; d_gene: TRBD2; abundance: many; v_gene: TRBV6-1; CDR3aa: CASNQGTSGKETQYF; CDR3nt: TGTGCCAGCAATCAGGGGACTAGCGGGAAAGAGACCCAGTACTTC
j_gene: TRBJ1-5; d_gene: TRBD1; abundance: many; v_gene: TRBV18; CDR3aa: CASSEDRGNQPQHF; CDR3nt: TGTGCCAGCTCGGAAGACAGGGGAAATCAGCCCCAGCATTTT
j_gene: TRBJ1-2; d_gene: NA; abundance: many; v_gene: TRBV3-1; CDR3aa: CASSQDPGVGYGYTF; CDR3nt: TGTGCCAGCAGCCAAGATCCCGGGGTCGGCTATGGCTACACCTTC